Shown below are 25 T cell receptor beta chains from a single sample sequenced in a study of blood T cell repertoires in COVID-19. Clones were sequenced by immunoSEQ multiplex PCR, and TCRdb holds only the in-frame ones, with some missing. The sample contains roughly 30,000 clones, around 72% of which appear only once. The material sequenced was peripheral blood. These receptors were taken from a boy younger than 10 with active or convalescent COVID-19.

This clone was counted between two and nine times. The chain links TRBV19 to TRBJ1-2; TRBD1 is a possible D gene (6 bases). The CDR3 runs 16 residues. Trimming removed 1 base from V and 0 bases from J, with 12 bases in between. Germline V gives CDR1 LNHDA, CDR2 SQIVND (reference sequence). The DNA of the CDR3 is TGTGCCAGTAGTATAGTCCGAGGGGGGGCTAACTATGGCTACACCTTC. Residues: CASSIVRGGANYGYTF.

The chain recombines TRBV19 with TRBJ2-5, with TRBD2 matching over 11 bases. Germline CDR1 reads LNHDA; CDR2 reads SQIVND (reference sequence). Trimming cost V 7 bases and J 4 bases; bases outside gene matches: 8. The CDR3 consists of 15 residues. CDR3 DNA: TGTGCCAGTACCGACAACGGACTAGCGGGAGAGACCCAGTACTTC. As protein: CASTDNGLAGETQYF.

This chain links TRBV7-8 with TRBJ2-3, with 13 bases identical to TRBD2. This CDR3 is 17 amino acids long. Germline-derived CDR1 and CDR2 are SGHVS and FQNEAQ. After removal of 5 bases from V and 2 bases from J, the junction contained 7 bases not matched to a gene. The CDR3, as DNA: TGTGCCAGCAGCATCAGAACTAGCGGGGGGGTCACAGATACGCAGTATTTT. Protein sequence: CASSIRTSGGVTDTQYF. Based on the CDR3 plus reference TRBV7-8 and TRBJ2-3, the full variable domain is GAGVSQSPRYKVAKRGQDVALRCDPISGHVSLFWYQQALGQGPEFLTYFQNEAQLDKSGLPSDRFFAERPEGSVSTLKIQRTQQEDSAVYLCASSIRTSGGVTDTQYFGPGTRLTVL.

The chain has TRBV3-1 (or the pseudogene TRBV3-2) and TRBJ2-5, with TRBD2 matching over 8 bases. V gave up 7 bases and J gave up 4 bases; unmatched junction bases: 8. This CDR3 has 14 amino acids. Germline V gene lookup returns CDR1 LGHDT and CDR2 YNNKEL (reference sequence). The CDR3 sequence is CASKKTSERETQYF. In DNA, the CDR3 is TGTGCCAGCAAAAAGACTAGCGAGCGAGAGACCCAGTACTTC.

V and J are TRBV30 and TRBJ2-3; 11 positions match TRBD2. The ends lost 4 bases at V and 6 bases at J; junction bases unmatched: 6. Per the germline V gene, CDR1 is GTSNPN and CDR2 is SVGIG (reference sequence). CDR3 length: 14 amino acids. This CDR3 is CAWNRLAGKDTQYF. CDR3 DNA: TGTGCCTGGAATAGACTAGCGGGAAAGGATACGCAGTATTTT.

This chain connects TRBV28 to TRBJ2-6; D unclear. CDR3 length: 17 residues. Looked up from germline, CDR1 is MDHEN and CDR2 is SYDVKM. The V end was cut by 4 bases, the J end by 6 bases, with 19 bases between. Here the CDR3 reads CASSSSFPPRLANVLTF. The CDR3 coding sequence is TGTGCCAGCAGTTCCTCCTTCCCTCCCCGTTTGGCCAACGTCCTGACTTTC.

The chain joins TRBV6-2 or TRBV6-3 to TRBJ1-5; D remains unclear. V was trimmed by 5 bases and J by 6 bases, leaving 8 bases between them. CDR3 length: 12 amino acids. From germline, CDR1 is MNHEY and CDR2 SVGEGT. The chain's CDR3 is CASSPGGQPQHF. For the CDR3, the DNA is TGTGCCAGCAGTCCCGGTGGTCAGCCCCAGCATTTT.

J is TRBJ1-1 and V is TRBV6-5; 9 positions agree with TRBD1. The CDR3 contains 13 residues. The germline V gene has CDR1 MNHEY and CDR2 SVGAGI. V dropped 10 bases and J dropped 5; count of bases not matched to a gene: 8. The CDR3 loop is CATSDRGRTEAFF. The CDR3, as DNA: TGTGCCACCTCGGACAGGGGCAGAACTGAAGCTTTCTTT.

The chain links TRBV6-6 to TRBJ1-6; TRBD1 agrees at 7 bases. Germline loops: CDR1 MNHNY, CDR2 SVGAGI (reference sequence). The CDR3 contains 14 residues. With V trimmed by 5 bases and J by 8 bases, 6 bases remained unmatched. As DNA, the CDR3 is TGTGCCAGCAGTGGGGGGCAGGGGGATTCACCCCTCCACTTT. Protein product: CASSGGQGDSPLHF.

The chain has TRBV27 and TRBJ2-1; D remains unclear. The CDR3 runs 13 residues. V was shortened by 6 bases and J by 2 bases, with 8 bases between the two germline ends. CDR1 MNHEY and CDR2 SMNVEV come from the germline V gene (reference sequence). This CDR3 is CASRAGPYNEQFF. CDR3 sequence (DNA): TGTGCCAGCAGGGCAGGCCCCTACAATGAGCAGTTCTTC.

The chain is built from TRBV6-6 and TRBJ1-1; 7 bases map to TRBD1. With V trimmed by 2 bases and J by 1 base, 1 base remained unmatched. Germline CDR1 MNHNY, CDR2 SVGAGI (reference sequence). This CDR3 spans 14 amino acids. CDR3 region: CASSYGTENTEAFF. In nucleotides, the CDR3 is TGTGCCAGCAGTTACGGGACAGAGAACACTGAAGCTTTCTTT.

This chain uses TRBV5-1 with TRBJ2-2; 7 positions agree with TRBD2. V gave up 7 bases and J gave up 1 base; unmatched junction bases: 7. The CDR3 length is 15 residues. Germline CDR1 reads SGHRS; CDR2 reads YFSETQ. CDR3 DNA: TGCGCCAGCCGGATGTCGGGGGGGAACACCGGGGAGCTGTTTTTT. The encoded protein is CASRMSGGNTGELFF.

The chain couples TRBV5-4 to TRBJ2-1; 8 bases line up with TRBD2. This CDR3 has 15 amino acids. Trimming cost V 2 bases and J 5 bases; bases outside gene matches: 6. Germline V gene lookup returns CDR1 SGHNT and CDR2 YYREEE (reference sequence). The CDR3 coding sequence is TGTGCCAGCAGCTTTGGGGGGACTAGAAACAATGAGCAGTTCTTC. Protein sequence: CASSFGGTRNNEQFF.

This chain connects TRBV3-1 (or the pseudogene TRBV3-2) to TRBJ2-3; 7 bases map to TRBD2. Losses at the gene ends were 3 bases for V and 1 base for J; bases not matched to a gene: 7. CDR3 size: 16 residues. The germline V gene has CDR1 LGHDT and CDR2 YNNKEL (reference sequence). The CDR3 is CASSHFGGGGTDTQYF. CDR3 bases: TGTGCCAGCAGCCATTTTGGGGGGGGAGGCACAGATACGCAGTATTTT.

The chain employs TRBV24-1 and TRBJ2-5; D is unresolved. Germline assignment: CDR1 KGHDR and CDR2 SFDVKD. The V gene lost 1 base and the J gene lost 4 bases, with 3 bases spanning the gap. The CDR3 spans 12 residues. CDR3 sequence reads: CATSDFRETQYF. DNA for the CDR3: TGTGCCACCAGTGATTTCAGAGAGACCCAGTACTTC.

V usage is TRBV5-1 and J usage is TRBJ1-5, with D maybe TRBD1 (5 bases). This CDR3 has 15 amino acids. Germline CDR1 SGHRS, CDR2 YFSETQ. Trimming took 1 base from V and 7 from J, leaving 15 bases between them. The CDR3 spells CASSLNTGSGQPQHF. CDR3 in DNA: TGCGCCAGCAGCTTGAATACAGGATCTGGACAGCCCCAGCATTTT.

The chain joins TRBV20-1 to TRBJ1-1; D is undetermined. Trimming left V 5 bases short and J 11 bases short, with 15 bases between. The germline CDR1 and CDR2 sequences are DFQATT and SNEGSKA (reference sequence). This CDR3 comprises 11 residues. The CDR3 bases are TGCAGTGCTCTTTTCCGGGGAACTGCTTTCTTT. Residues: CSALFRGTAFF.

This chain links TRBV28 with TRBJ2-1, with TRBD1 as a possible D gene (6 bases). This CDR3 contains 14 residues. Trimming removed 7 bases from V and 6 bases from J, with 16 bases in between. CDR1 and CDR2 (germline): MDHEN, SYDVKM. The DNA of the CDR3 is TGTGCCAGCACTAAGGGGGACCTAGTCAATGAGCAGTTCTTC. Protein sequence: CASTKGDLVNEQFF.

This clone was counted many times. The rearrangement uses TRBV7-2 and TRBJ2-1; D uncertain. The CDR3 sequence is 15 residues long. Trimming took off 4 bases at V and 7 bases at J, with 17 bases between the two ends. Germline values: CDR1 SGHTA, CDR2 FQGNSA. The CDR3 loop reads CASSSRGPIRNEQFF. In DNA, the CDR3 is TGTGCCAGCAGCTCCCGCGGTCCGATCAGAAATGAGCAGTTCTTC.

The chain employs TRBV28 and TRBJ2-1; 10 nucleotides line up with TRBD2. In germline, CDR1 is MDHEN, CDR2 SYDVKM. J was trimmed by 7 bases and V by 3 bases; bases with no gene match: 6. The CDR3 contains 15 residues. This CDR3 is CASSFRLAGVNEQFF. CDR3 coding DNA: TGTGCCAGCAGTTTTCGTCTAGCGGGAGTGAATGAGCAGTTCTTC.

The chain recombines TRBV7-2 with TRBJ1-5, with a possible D match to TRBD1 (5 bases). CDR3 length: 13 residues. Germline V lookup: CDR1 SGHTA, CDR2 FQGNSA. Trimming removed 4 bases from V and 6 bases from J, with 10 bases in between. Here the CDR3 reads CASSSAGRQPQHF. CDR3 DNA: TGTGCCAGCAGCTCCGCAGGGCGTCAGCCCCAGCATTTT. The full variable domain, in which reference TRBV7-2 and TRBJ1-5 provide the parts outside the CDR3, is GAGVSQSPSNKVTEKGKDVELRCDPISGHTALYWYRQSLGQGLEFLIYFQGNSAPDKSGLPSDRFSAERTGGSVSTLTIQRTQQEDSAVYLCASSSAGRQPQHFGDGTRLSIL.

This rearrangement joins TRBV6-2 or TRBV6-3 to TRBJ1-6; 9 bases are a match to TRBD1. CDR3 length equals 14 residues. Trimming cost V 5 bases and J 10 bases; bases outside gene matches: 6. From germline, CDR1 is MNHEY and CDR2 SVGEGT. CDR3 sequence reads: CASSQQGARSPLHF. CDR3 DNA sequence: TGTGCCAGCAGTCAACAGGGGGCTCGGTCACCCCTCCACTTT.

This chain uses TRBV18 with TRBJ1-2; 8 nucleotides match TRBD1. Germline V gene lookup returns CDR1 KGHSH and CDR2 LQKENI. The CDR3 is 16 amino acids. The V gene end was trimmed by 3 bases and the J gene end by 6 bases; junction bases not matched to a gene: 12. DNA for the CDR3: TGTGCCAGCTCACCCTACTACTCAGGGGGCGAAAATGGCTACACCTTC. Its protein is CASSPYYSGGENGYTF. Supplemented by reference TRBV18 and TRBJ1-2, the full variable domain reads NAGVMQNPRHLVRRRGQEARLRCSPMKGHSHVYWYRQLPEEGLKFMVYLQKENIIDESGMPKERFSAEFPKEGPSILRIQQVVRGDSAAYFCASSPYYSGGENGYTFGSGTRLTVV.

By proportion, this clone is medium-sized. This rearrangement joins TRBV7-6 to TRBJ2-3; 13 bases match TRBD2. V shed 6 bases, J shed 6 bases, and the junction held 9 bases outside the gene matches. Per the germline V gene, CDR1 is SGHVS and CDR2 is FNYEAQ. This CDR3 contains 16 residues. The CDR3 DNA sequence: TGTGCCAGCAGTTTGACTAGCGGGAGGAATGCGGATACGCAGTATTTT. Translating gives CASSLTSGRNADTQYF.

CDR3 residues: CASSLRGDRNTGELFF. The CDR3 DNA follows: TGCGCCAGCAGCCTGCGGGGAGATCGGAACACCGGGGAGCTGTTTTTT. The chain is built from TRBV4-1 and TRBJ2-2; D perhaps matches TRBD2 (6 bases). The CDR3 extends over 16 amino acids. V was cut by 4 bases and J by 1 base, with 13 bases left in between. Germline assignment: CDR1 MGHRA and CDR2 YSYEKL.